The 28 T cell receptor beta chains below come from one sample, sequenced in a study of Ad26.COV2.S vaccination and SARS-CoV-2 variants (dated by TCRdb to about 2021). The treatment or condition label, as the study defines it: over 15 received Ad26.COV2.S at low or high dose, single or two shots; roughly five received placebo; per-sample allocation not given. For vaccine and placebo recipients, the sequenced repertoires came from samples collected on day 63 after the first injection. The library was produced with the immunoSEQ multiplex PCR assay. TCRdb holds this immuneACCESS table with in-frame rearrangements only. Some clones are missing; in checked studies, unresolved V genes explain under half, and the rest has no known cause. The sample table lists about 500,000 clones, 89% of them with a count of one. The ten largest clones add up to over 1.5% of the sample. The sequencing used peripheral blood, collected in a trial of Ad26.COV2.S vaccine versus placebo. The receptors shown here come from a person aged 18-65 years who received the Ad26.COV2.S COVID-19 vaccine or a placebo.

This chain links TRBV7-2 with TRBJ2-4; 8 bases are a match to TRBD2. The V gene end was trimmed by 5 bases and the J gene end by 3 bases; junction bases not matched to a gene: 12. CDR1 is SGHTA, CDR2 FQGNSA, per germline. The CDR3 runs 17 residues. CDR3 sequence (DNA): TGTGCCAGCAGCGCCCGGGGGGGAAGGGGAGACAAAAACATTCAGTACTTC. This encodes CASSARGGRGDKNIQYF.

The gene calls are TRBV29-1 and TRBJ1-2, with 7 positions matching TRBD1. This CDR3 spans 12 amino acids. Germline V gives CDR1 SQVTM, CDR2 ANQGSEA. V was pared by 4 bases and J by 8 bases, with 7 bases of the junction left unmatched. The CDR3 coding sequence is TGCAGCGTTGTAACCGGGACAGTAGGCTACACCTTC. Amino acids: CSVVTGTVGYTF.

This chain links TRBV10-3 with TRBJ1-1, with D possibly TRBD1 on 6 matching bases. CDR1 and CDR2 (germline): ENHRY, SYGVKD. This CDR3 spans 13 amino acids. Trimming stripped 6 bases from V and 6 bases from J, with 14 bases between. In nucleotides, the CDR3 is TGTGCCATCAGCCCGGGACACAAGTCTGAAGCTTTCTTT. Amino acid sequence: CAISPGHKSEAFF.

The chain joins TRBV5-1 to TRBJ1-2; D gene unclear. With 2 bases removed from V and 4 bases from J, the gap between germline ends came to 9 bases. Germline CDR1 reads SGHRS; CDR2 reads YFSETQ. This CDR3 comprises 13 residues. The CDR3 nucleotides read TGCGCCAGCAGCTTCAAGGATATCTATGGCTACACCTTC. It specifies CASSFKDIYGYTF.

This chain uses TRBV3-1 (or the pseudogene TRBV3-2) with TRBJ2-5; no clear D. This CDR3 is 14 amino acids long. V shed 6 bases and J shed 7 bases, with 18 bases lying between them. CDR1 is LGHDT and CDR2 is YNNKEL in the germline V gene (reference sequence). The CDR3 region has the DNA TGTGCCAGCAGGCCTACCCGAACGCCGGGGACCCAGTACTTC. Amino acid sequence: CASRPTRTPGTQYF.

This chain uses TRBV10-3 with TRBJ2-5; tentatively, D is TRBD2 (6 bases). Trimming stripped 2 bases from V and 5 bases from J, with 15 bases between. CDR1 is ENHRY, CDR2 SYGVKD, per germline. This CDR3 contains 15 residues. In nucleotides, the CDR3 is TGTGCCATCAGTGAGGATGGGGGAGGCGGTGAGACCCAGTACTTC. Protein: CAISEDGGGGETQYF.

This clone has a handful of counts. The CDR3 region is CASSSIGPEAFF. CDR3 coding DNA: TGTGCCAGCAGCTCCATTGGGCCTGAAGCTTTCTTT. V gene TRBV5-6 combines with J gene TRBJ1-1; D not certain. V was pared by 3 bases and J by 6 bases, with 9 bases between. CDR1 is SGHDT, CDR2 YYEEEE, per germline. The CDR3 is made up of 12 amino acids.

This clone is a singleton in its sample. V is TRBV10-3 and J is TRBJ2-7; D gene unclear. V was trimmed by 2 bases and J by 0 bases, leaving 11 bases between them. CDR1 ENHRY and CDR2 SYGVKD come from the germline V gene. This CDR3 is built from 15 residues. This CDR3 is CAISEPDGYSYEQYF. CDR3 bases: TGTGCCATCAGTGAGCCCGACGGGTACTCCTACGAGCAGTACTTC.

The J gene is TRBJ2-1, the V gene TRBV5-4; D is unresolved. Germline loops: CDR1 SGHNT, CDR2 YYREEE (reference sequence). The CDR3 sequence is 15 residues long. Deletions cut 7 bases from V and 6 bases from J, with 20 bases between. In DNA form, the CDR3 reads TGTGCCAGCCAATCCGGGTTCCCCCACGGCAATGAGCAGTTCTTC. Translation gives CASQSGFPHGNEQFF.

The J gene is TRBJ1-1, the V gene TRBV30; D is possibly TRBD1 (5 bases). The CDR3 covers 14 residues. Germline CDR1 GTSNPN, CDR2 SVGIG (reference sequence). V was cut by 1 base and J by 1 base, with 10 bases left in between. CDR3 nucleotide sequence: TGTGCCTGGAGTGCGGCAGGGAAGAACACTGAAGCTTTCTTT. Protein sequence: CAWSAAGKNTEAFF.

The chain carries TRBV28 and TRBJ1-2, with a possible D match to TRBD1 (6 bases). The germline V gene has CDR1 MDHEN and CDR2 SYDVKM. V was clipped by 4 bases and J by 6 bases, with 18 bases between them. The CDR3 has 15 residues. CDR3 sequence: CASSSPRGATDGYTF. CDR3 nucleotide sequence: TGTGCCAGCAGTTCCCCCCGGGGGGCAACGGATGGCTACACCTTC.

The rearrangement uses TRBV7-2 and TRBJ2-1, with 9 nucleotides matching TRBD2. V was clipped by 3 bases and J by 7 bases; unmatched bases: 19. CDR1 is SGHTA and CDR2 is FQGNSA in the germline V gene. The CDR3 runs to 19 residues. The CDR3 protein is CASSFGAPGRREGRNEQFF. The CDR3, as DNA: TGTGCCAGCAGCTTTGGGGCACCCGGGCGGCGGGAGGGCCGTAATGAGCAGTTCTTC.

The CDR3 here is CASSVGDRGRFADTQYF. CDR3 nucleotide sequence: TGTGCCAGTAGTGTTGGGGACAGGGGGCGGTTTGCAGATACGCAGTATTTT. The J gene is TRBJ2-3, the V gene TRBV19, with 12 nucleotides matching TRBD1. The CDR3 consists of 17 residues. Germline V gene data show CDR1 as LNHDA and CDR2 as SQIVND (reference sequence). Germline trimming cut 5 bases from V and 4 bases from J; bases unmatched to any gene: 10.

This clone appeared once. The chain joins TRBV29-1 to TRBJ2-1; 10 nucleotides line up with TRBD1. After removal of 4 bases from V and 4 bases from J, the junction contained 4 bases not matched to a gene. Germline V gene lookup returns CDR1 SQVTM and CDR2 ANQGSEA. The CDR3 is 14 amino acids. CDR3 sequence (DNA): TGCAGCGTTGTTAGGGACAGGGGATACAATGAGCAGTTCTTC. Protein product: CSVVRDRGYNEQFF.

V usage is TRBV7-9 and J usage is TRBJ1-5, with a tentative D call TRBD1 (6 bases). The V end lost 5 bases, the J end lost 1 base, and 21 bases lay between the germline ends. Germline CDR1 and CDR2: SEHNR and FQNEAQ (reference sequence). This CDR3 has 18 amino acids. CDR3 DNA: TGTGCCAGCAGCCCATACGGGGGGCAGGGAGTGAGCAATCAGCCCCAGCATTTT. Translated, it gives CASSPYGGQGVSNQPQHF.

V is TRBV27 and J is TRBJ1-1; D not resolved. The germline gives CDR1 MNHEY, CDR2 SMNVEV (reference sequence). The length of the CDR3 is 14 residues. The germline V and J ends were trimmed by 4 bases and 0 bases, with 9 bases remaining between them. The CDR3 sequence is CASSSLRLNTEAFF. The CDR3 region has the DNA TGTGCCAGCAGTTCCCTCCGCCTGAACACTGAAGCTTTCTTT.

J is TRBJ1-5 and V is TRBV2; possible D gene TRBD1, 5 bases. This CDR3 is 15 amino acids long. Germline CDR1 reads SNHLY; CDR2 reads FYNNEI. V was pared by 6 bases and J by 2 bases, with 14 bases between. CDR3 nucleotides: TGTGCCAGCAGAAAAGGGGATACGGGCAATCAGCCCCAGCATTTT. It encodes CASRKGDTGNQPQHF.

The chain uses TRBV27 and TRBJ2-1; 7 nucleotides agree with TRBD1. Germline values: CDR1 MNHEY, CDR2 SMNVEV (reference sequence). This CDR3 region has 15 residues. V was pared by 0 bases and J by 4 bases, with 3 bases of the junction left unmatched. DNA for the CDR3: TGTGCCAGCAGTTTATCAGGGGGCGAATACAATGAGCAGTTCTTC. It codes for CASSLSGGEYNEQFF.

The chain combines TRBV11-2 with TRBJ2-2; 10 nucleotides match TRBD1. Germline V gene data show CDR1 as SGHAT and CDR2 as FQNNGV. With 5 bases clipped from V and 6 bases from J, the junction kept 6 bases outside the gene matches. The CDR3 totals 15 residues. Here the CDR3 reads CASSPDRGRAGELFF. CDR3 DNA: TGTGCCAGCAGCCCCGACAGGGGGCGAGCCGGGGAGCTGTTTTTT.

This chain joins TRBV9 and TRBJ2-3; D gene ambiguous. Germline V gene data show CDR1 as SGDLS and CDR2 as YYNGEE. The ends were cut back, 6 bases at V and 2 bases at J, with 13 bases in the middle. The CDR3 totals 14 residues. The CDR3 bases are TGTGCCAGCAAAAAAACGGATATCACAGATACGCAGTATTTT. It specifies CASKKTDITDTQYF.

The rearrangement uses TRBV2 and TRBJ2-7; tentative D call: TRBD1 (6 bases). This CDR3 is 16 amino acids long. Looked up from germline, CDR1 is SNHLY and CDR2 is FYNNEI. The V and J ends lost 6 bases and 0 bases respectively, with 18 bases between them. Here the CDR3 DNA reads TGTGCCAGCAGGGCAACGAATAGGGGGAGCTCCTACGAGCAGTACTTC. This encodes CASRATNRGSSYEQYF.

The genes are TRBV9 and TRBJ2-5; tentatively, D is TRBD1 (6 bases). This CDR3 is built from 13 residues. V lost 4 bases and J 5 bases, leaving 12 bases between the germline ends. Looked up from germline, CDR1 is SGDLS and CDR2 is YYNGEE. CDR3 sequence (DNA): TGTGCCAGCAGCCCGTGGACAGTTGAGACCCAGTACTTC. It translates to CASSPWTVETQYF.

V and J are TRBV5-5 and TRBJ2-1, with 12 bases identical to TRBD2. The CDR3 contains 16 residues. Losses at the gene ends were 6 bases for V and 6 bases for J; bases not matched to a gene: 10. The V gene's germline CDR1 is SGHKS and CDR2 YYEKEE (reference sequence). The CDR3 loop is CASTTGGLAGFNEQFF. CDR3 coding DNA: TGTGCCAGCACCACCGGTGGACTAGCGGGGTTCAATGAGCAGTTCTTC.

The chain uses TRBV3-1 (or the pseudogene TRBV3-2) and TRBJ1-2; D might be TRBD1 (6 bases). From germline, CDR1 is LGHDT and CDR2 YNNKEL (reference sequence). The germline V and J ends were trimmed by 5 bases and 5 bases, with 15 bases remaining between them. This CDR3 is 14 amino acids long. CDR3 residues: CASSTQGGGYGYTF. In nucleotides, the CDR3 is TGTGCCAGCAGCACCCAGGGAGGGGGTTATGGCTACACCTTC.

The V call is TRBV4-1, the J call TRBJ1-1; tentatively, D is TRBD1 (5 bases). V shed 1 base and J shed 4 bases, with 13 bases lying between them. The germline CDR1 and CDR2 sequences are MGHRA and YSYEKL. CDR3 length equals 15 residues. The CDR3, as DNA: TGCGCCAGCAGCCAAGGGTATGGGGGAATCACTGAAGCTTTCTTT. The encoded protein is CASSQGYGGITEAFF.

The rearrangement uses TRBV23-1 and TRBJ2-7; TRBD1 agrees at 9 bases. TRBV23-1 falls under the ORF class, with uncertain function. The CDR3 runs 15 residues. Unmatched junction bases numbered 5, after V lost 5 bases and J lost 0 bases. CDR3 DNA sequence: TGCGCCAGCAGTTGTTGGGACAGGGACTCCTACGAGCAGTACTTC. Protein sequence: CASSCWDRDSYEQYF.

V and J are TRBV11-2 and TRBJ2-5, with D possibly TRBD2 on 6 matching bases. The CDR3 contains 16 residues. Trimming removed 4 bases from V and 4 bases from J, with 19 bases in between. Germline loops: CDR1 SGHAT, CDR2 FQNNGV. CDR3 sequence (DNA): TGTGCCAGCAGCTCGAACGGGGGTCCCGTCCCAGAGACCCAGTACTTC. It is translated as CASSSNGGPVPETQYF. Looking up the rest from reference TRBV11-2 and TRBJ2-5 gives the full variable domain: EAGVAQSPRYKIIEKRQSVAFWCNPISGHATLYWYQQILGQGPKLLIQFQNNGVVDDSQLPKDRFSAERLKGVDSTLKIQPAKLEDSAVYLCASSSNGGPVPETQYFGPGTRLLVL.

The CDR3 reads CASSLVGAGAFEQYF. Written as DNA, the CDR3 is TGTGCCAGCAGCTTAGTAGGTGCGGGAGCCTTCGAGCAGTACTTC. The chain joins TRBV11-2 to TRBJ2-7, with 7 bases identical to TRBD2. Per the germline V gene, CDR1 is SGHAT and CDR2 is FQNNGV. The J segment lost 6 bases and the V segment lost 1 base, leaving 9 bases of the junction unmatched. The CDR3 is made up of 15 amino acids.